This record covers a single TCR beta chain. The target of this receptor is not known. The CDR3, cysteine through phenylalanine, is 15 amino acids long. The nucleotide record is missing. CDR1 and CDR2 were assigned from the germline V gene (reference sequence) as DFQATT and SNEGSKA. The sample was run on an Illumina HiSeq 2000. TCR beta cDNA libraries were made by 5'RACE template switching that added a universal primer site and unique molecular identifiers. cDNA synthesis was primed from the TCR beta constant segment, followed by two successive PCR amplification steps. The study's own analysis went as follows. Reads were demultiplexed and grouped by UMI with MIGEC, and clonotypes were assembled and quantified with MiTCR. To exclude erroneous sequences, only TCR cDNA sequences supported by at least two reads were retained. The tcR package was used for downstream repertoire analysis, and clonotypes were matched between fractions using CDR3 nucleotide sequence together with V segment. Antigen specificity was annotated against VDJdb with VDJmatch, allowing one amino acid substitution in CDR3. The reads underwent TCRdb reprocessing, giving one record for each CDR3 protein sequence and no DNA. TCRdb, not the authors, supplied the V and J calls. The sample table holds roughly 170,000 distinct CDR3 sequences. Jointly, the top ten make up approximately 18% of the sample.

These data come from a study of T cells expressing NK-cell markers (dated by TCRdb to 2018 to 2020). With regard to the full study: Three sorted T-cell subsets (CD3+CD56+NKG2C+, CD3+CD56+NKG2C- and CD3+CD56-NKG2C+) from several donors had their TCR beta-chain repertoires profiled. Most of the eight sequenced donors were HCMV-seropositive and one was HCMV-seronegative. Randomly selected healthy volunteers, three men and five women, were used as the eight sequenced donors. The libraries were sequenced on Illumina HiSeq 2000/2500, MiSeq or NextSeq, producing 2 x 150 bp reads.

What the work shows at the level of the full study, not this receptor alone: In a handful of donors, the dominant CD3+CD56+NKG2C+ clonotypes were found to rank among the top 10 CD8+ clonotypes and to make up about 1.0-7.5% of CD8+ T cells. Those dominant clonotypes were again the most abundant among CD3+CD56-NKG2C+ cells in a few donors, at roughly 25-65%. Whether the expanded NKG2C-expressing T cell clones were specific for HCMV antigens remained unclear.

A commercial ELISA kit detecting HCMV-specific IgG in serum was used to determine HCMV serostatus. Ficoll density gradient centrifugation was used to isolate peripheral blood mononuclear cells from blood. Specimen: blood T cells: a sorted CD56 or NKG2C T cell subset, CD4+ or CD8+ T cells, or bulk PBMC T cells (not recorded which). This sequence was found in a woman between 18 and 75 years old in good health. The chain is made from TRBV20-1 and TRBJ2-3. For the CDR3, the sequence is CSARRSSGGADTQYF.